One sample yielded the 11 T cell receptor beta chains listed below, sequenced in a study of cytomegalovirus exposure and HLA in healthy donors. A multiplex PCR was run with 60 Vbeta primers and 13 Jbeta primers. Clones were read by immunoSEQ multiplex PCR, and TCRdb kept only the in-frame ones, dropping some. The table shows 95,000 to 150,000 clones, with about 76% occurring only once. Specimen: PBMCs. Source of these receptors: a man between 60 and 70 years old in good health and CMV-seropositive.

The chain has TRBV7-3 and TRBJ1-1; weak D call: TRBD1 (5 bases). Per germline, CDR1 SGHTA and CDR2 FQGTGA. CDR3 size: 13 residues. The V and J ends lost 5 bases and 6 bases respectively, with 13 bases between them. The CDR3 DNA follows: TGTGCCAGCAGCGTCAGGGCTCCCCCTGAAGCTTTCTTT. Translation gives CASSVRAPPEAFF.

This rearrangement joins TRBV27 to TRBJ2-5, with D possibly matching TRBD1 (7 bases). V dropped 7 bases and J dropped 5 bases, with 23 bases sitting between them. The CDR3 loop spans 16 amino acids. CDR1 is MNHEY and CDR2 is SMNVEV in the germline V gene (reference sequence). The CDR3 loop reads CASKKAGGRWGETQYF. The CDR3 DNA is TGTGCCAGCAAGAAAGCAGGGGGGCGGTGGGGGGAGACCCAGTACTTC.

In DNA, the CDR3 is TGTGCCAGCAGTGCAGGGTTCGACGGAAACACCATATATTTT. Translating it yields CASSAGFDGNTIYF. The chain links TRBV2 to TRBJ1-3; D perhaps matches TRBD1 (5 bases). V gave up 4 bases and J gave up 4 bases, with 11 bases separating them. There are 14 residues in the CDR3. The germline CDR1 and CDR2 sequences are SNHLY and FYNNEI. The full variable domain, completed using reference TRBV2 and TRBJ1-3, is EPEVTQTPSHQVTQMGQEVILRCVPISNHLYFYWYRQILGQKVEFLVSFYNNEISEKSEIFDDQFSVERPDGSNFTLKIRSTKLEDSAMYFCASSAGFDGNTIYFGEGSWLTVV.

V is TRBV5-1 and J is TRBJ1-1; D call uncertain. The germline V and J ends were trimmed by 0 bases and 5 bases, with 11 bases remaining between them. CDR1 is SGHRS, CDR2 YFSETQ, per germline. This CDR3 has 14 residues. The DNA for the CDR3 is TGCGCCAGCAGCTTGGAGAACAGTTTGACTGAAGCTTTCTTT. It yields the protein CASSLENSLTEAFF.

This chain uses TRBV30 with TRBJ1-3; TRBD1 agrees at 8 bases. Germline CDR1 reads GTSNPN; CDR2 reads SVGIG (reference sequence). The CDR3 is 13 amino acids. J lost 3 bases, V lost 7 bases, and 5 bases had no gene match. The CDR3 protein is CASDRGFGNTIYF. In DNA, the CDR3 is TGTGCCTCCGACAGGGGTTTTGGAAACACCATATATTTT.

The gene calls are TRBV19 and TRBJ1-1, with 7 bases fitting TRBD1. Per the germline V gene, CDR1 is LNHDA and CDR2 is SQIVND (reference sequence). The J segment lost 6 bases and the V segment lost 5 bases, leaving 3 bases of the junction unmatched. The CDR3 contains 12 residues. The CDR3 sequence: CASSPTGSEAFF. The CDR3 DNA is TGTGCCAGTAGTCCGACAGGGTCTGAAGCTTTCTTT.

This clone was counted only a few times. The chain combines TRBV27 with TRBJ1-2; the D is unclear. This CDR3 has 15 residues. V dropped 5 bases and J dropped 6 bases, with 19 bases sitting between them. Germline assignment: CDR1 MNHEY and CDR2 SMNVEV (reference sequence). This chain's CDR3 is CASSPGWGVGDGYTF. In DNA, the CDR3 is TGTGCCAGCAGTCCCGGGTGGGGAGTAGGCGATGGCTACACCTTC.

V is TRBV5-1 and J is TRBJ1-2; 9 bases are a match to TRBD1. Germline CDR1 reads SGHRS; CDR2 reads YFSETQ. The junction had 4 bases not matched to a gene; V was cut back by 7 bases and J by 0 bases. The CDR3 length is 14 residues. This chain's CDR3 is CASAGQGSNYGYTF. CDR3 coding DNA: TGCGCCAGCGCGGGACAGGGTTCTAACTATGGCTACACCTTC.

This clone was counted a single time. The V gene is TRBV12-5, the J gene TRBJ2-2, with 7 bases aligning to TRBD2. V was pared by 4 bases and J by 2 bases, with 4 bases of the junction left unmatched. Looked up from germline, CDR1 is LGHNT and CDR2 is FRNRAP. The CDR3 contains 15 residues. This CDR3 reads CASGWEGLNTGELFF. In nucleotides, the CDR3 is TGTGCTAGTGGTTGGGAGGGGCTTAACACCGGGGAGCTGTTTTTT.

This rearrangement joins TRBV29-1 to TRBJ2-1; 8 bases map to TRBD1. The CDR3 contains 14 residues. V was clipped by 7 bases and J by 3 bases; unmatched bases: 8. The germline V gene has CDR1 SQVTM and CDR2 ANQGSEA. CDR3 DNA: TGCAGCGGTCTACAGGGGGTTAGCTACAATGAGCAGTTCTTC. Translation gives CSGLQGVSYNEQFF.

The CDR3 sequence is CASSPFRGGRDTQYF. CDR3 nucleotides: TGCGCCAGCAGCCCCTTTAGGGGGGGCAGAGATACGCAGTATTTT. The chain combines TRBV4-1 with TRBJ2-3; D possibly corresponds to TRBD2 (7 bases). Trimming cost V 4 bases and J 5 bases, with 16 bases left between them. Germline CDR1 and CDR2: MGHRA and YSYEKL. There are 15 residues in the CDR3.